These 25 T cell receptor beta chains share one sample of origin, sequenced in a study of OX40 agonist ivuxolimab in advanced cancers. Clones were sequenced by immunoSEQ multiplex PCR, and TCRdb holds only the in-frame ones, with some missing. The top ten clones hold 2% to 2.5% of a sample with about 66,000 clones, 83% of them seen once. The sequences come from CD4+ or CD8+ T cells sorted from blood, collected in a trial of the OX40 agonist ivuxolimab. The receptor set was obtained from an adult with an advanced solid tumor such as melanoma, head and neck, liver or kidney cancer.

The V call is TRBV11-3, the J call TRBJ2-7; 7 nucleotides line up with TRBD2. CDR3 length: 17 amino acids. J was trimmed by 4 bases and V by 0 bases; bases with no gene match: 12. From germline, CDR1 is SGHNT and CDR2 YENEEA. The CDR3 DNA sequence: TGTGCCAGCAGCTTAGATCGGGCAGAGCGGGAACTTTACGAGCAGTACTTC. Translated, it gives CASSLDRAERELYEQYF.

As concerns this clone: Other DNA sequences within the sample encode an identical CDR3. The chain has TRBV2 and TRBJ1-5, with D unresolved. The ends were cut back, 4 bases at V and 4 bases at J, with 5 bases in the middle. Germline assignment: CDR1 SNHLY and CDR2 FYNNEI. This CDR3 contains 12 residues. The CDR3 coding sequence is TGTGCCAGCAGTGGAGGTAATCAGCCCCAGCATTTT. This translates into CASSGGNQPQHF. Full variable domain (outside the CDR3, taken from reference TRBV2 and TRBJ1-5): EPEVTQTPSHQVTQMGQEVILRCVPISNHLYFYWYRQILGQKVEFLVSFYNNEISEKSEIFDDQFSVERPDGSNFTLKIRSTKLEDSAMYFCASSGGNQPQHFGDGTRLSIL.

DNA of the CDR3: TGCGCCACCAAGCTGGGACTAGCGGAAGAGACCCAGTACTTC. Its protein product is CATKLGLAEETQYF. The chain has TRBV5-1 and TRBJ2-5; 11 bases match TRBD2. Trimming cost V 9 bases and J 3 bases; bases outside gene matches: 7. The CDR3 is 14 amino acids. CDR1 is SGHRS and CDR2 is YFSETQ in the germline V gene.

The J gene is TRBJ2-1, the V gene TRBV7-2; TRBD2 matches at 8 bases. The CDR3 runs 18 residues. Trimming cost V 5 bases and J 5 bases; bases outside gene matches: 17. Germline CDR1 SGHTA, CDR2 FQGNSA. CDR3 nucleotides: TGTGCCAGCAGCCCCCACCCAGCGGGAGCGGGTGTTGACAATGAGCAGTTCTTC. Translation gives CASSPHPAGAGVDNEQFF.

The rearrangement links TRBV5-4 to TRBJ2-2, with TRBD1 as a possible D gene (5 bases). Germline CDR1 is SGHNT and CDR2 is YYREEE (reference sequence). The V end lost 3 bases, the J end lost 5 bases, and 11 bases lay between the germline ends. The CDR3 is made up of 14 amino acids. Here the CDR3 DNA reads TGTGCCAGCAGCTCCTCACGACAGACCGGGGAGCTGTTTTTT. It codes for CASSSSRQTGELFF.

The chain has TRBV27 and TRBJ1-2, with D hard to call. The ends were cut back, 6 bases at V and 6 bases at J, with 23 bases in the middle. The CDR3 loop spans 16 amino acids. The germline V gene encodes CDR1 MNHEY and CDR2 SMNVEV (reference sequence). CDR3 sequence: CASSSLGVVERNGYTF. DNA for the CDR3: TGTGCCAGCAGCTCCTTGGGTGTCGTGGAGAGGAATGGCTACACCTTC.

The V and J genes are TRBV2 and TRBJ2-3, with a tentative D call TRBD2 (7 bases). The CDR3 contains 13 residues. Trimming took 6 bases from V and 4 from J, leaving 11 bases between them. CDR1 and CDR2 (germline): SNHLY, FYNNEI. The CDR3 sequence is CASSGGQADTQYF. The CDR3 coding sequence is TGTGCCAGCAGCGGGGGGCAGGCAGATACGCAGTATTTT.

The chain couples TRBV30 to TRBJ2-3; D possibly uses TRBD1 or TRBD2 (5 bases each). Germline V gene lookup returns CDR1 GTSNPN and CDR2 SVGIG (reference sequence). The CDR3 contains 14 residues. V shed 2 bases and J shed 2 bases, with 11 bases lying between them. CDR3 amino acids: CAWSRGPNTDTQYF. DNA for the CDR3: TGTGCCTGGAGTCGGGGACCAAACACAGATACGCAGTATTTT.

The chain uses TRBV9 and TRBJ2-1; possible D gene TRBD2, 6 bases. This CDR3 comprises 10 residues. CDR1 and CDR2 from the germline V gene are SGDLS and YYNGEE. The DNA for the CDR3 is TGTGGGGACTTCTACAATGAGCAGTTCTTC. It yields the protein CGDFYNEQFF.

The rearrangement links TRBV18 to TRBJ1-1; D not resolved. CDR3 length: 13 amino acids. V lost 7 bases, J lost 0 bases, and 9 bases lay in between. The germline V gene has CDR1 KGHSH and CDR2 LQKENI. The CDR3, as DNA: TGTGCCAGCTTCGGGTCCATGAACACTGAAGCTTTCTTT. Encoded protein: CASFGSMNTEAFF.

This chain uses TRBV2 with TRBJ2-7; D tentatively fits TRBD1 or TRBD2 (5 bases each). V was trimmed by 6 bases and J by 3 bases, leaving 18 bases between them. There are 15 residues in the CDR3. From germline, CDR1 is SNHLY and CDR2 FYNNEI. CDR3 in amino acids: CASRSEAGTLYEQYF. In DNA form, the CDR3 reads TGTGCCAGCAGGTCAGAAGCCGGGACCCTCTACGAGCAGTACTTC.

V usage is TRBV5-6 and J usage is TRBJ2-5; D is undetermined. V was clipped by 6 bases and J by 3 bases, with 15 bases between them. CDR1 and CDR2 (germline): SGHDT, YYEEEE. This CDR3 has 14 residues. The chain's CDR3 is CASNTGVVKETQYF. The CDR3 bases are TGTGCCAGCAACACGGGTGTAGTGAAAGAGACCCAGTACTTC.

V is TRBV19 and J is TRBJ2-3; the match to TRBD1 covers 8 bases. Germline assignment: CDR1 LNHDA and CDR2 SQIVND (reference sequence). CDR3 length: 15 residues. With V trimmed by 7 bases and J by 4 bases, 10 bases remained unmatched. This CDR3 reads CASNRAGQGPDTQYF. The CDR3 DNA sequence: TGTGCCAGTAATCGCGCCGGACAGGGCCCAGATACGCAGTATTTT.

The chain recombines TRBV10-3 with TRBJ2-1, with 8 bases matching TRBD2. The CDR3 runs 15 residues. The junction had 8 bases not matched to a gene; V was cut back by 3 bases and J by 7 bases. CDR1 and CDR2 (germline): ENHRY, SYGVKD. CDR3 DNA sequence: TGTGCCATCAGTGATCGGAGCGGGAGCTCGAATGAGCAGTTCTTC. Translating it yields CAISDRSGSSNEQFF.

This chain joins TRBV11-2 and TRBJ1-5; D is perhaps TRBD1 (5 bases). The CDR3 contains 16 residues. V was pared by 0 bases and J by 3 bases, with 12 bases between. Germline V gives CDR1 SGHAT, CDR2 FQNNGV. The CDR3 loop reads CASSLDGTFLNQPQHF. The CDR3 DNA sequence: TGTGCCAGCAGCTTAGATGGGACGTTTCTCAATCAGCCCCAGCATTTT.

The chain recombines TRBV5-1 with TRBJ2-3; perhaps TRBD1 as D (5 bases). Trimming removed 4 bases from V and 1 base from J, with 19 bases in between. Germline V lookup: CDR1 SGHRS, CDR2 YFSETQ. This CDR3 is 17 amino acids long. CDR3 amino acids: CASSAWTIAFGTDTQYF. The CDR3 DNA is TGCGCCAGCAGCGCCTGGACAATAGCTTTCGGCACAGATACGCAGTATTTT.

V and J are TRBV15 and TRBJ1-5; D remains unclear. CDR3 length equals 14 residues. V was cut by 1 base and J by 2 bases, with 6 bases left in between. The germline V gene has CDR1 LNHNV and CDR2 YYDKDF (reference sequence). CDR3 in amino acids: CATSRVGGNQPQHF. CDR3 bases: TGTGCCACCAGCAGAGTCGGAGGCAATCAGCCCCAGCATTTT.

This clone was counted between two and nine times. The chain joins TRBV28 to TRBJ1-3; D gene ambiguous. The CDR3 covers 15 residues. The germline CDR1 and CDR2 sequences are MDHEN and SYDVKM. Trimming took 7 bases from V and 4 from J, leaving 17 bases between them. CDR3 residues: CASTIGGGAGNTIYF. The CDR3 nucleotides are TGTGCCAGCACGATTGGAGGAGGCGCCGGAAACACCATATATTTT.

V usage is TRBV7-2 and J usage is TRBJ2-5; D unclear. This CDR3 has 13 residues. The germline V gene encodes CDR1 SGHTA and CDR2 FQGNSA. The V end lost 4 bases, the J end lost 1 base, and 7 bases lay between the germline ends. The CDR3, as DNA: TGTGCCAGCAGCTCCCCGGCCCAAGAGACCCAGTACTTC. Its translation: CASSSPAQETQYF.

This clone was counted once. The chain combines TRBV29-1 with TRBJ1-1, with D possibly being TRBD1 (5 bases). V was clipped by 4 bases and J by 7 bases, with 10 bases between them. Germline assignment: CDR1 SQVTM and CDR2 ANQGSEA. The CDR3 contains 11 residues. The CDR3 loop is CSVVWGVEAFF. The CDR3 DNA follows: TGCAGCGTTGTCTGGGGGGTTGAAGCTTTCTTT.

This chain links TRBV7-3 with TRBJ2-1, with TRBD1 matching over 11 bases. The CDR3 sequence is 15 residues long. V lost 3 bases, J lost 7 bases, and 5 bases stayed unmatched. Germline values: CDR1 SGHTA, CDR2 FQGTGA. The CDR3 spells CASSFRTGGSNEQFF. The CDR3 DNA sequence: TGTGCCAGCAGCTTCCGGACAGGGGGCTCGAATGAGCAGTTCTTC.

V is TRBV7-2 and J is TRBJ2-7; the D call may be TRBD1 or TRBD2 (7 bases each). This CDR3 comprises 16 residues. V shed 7 bases and J shed 0 bases, with 19 bases lying between them. Germline lookup yields CDR1 SGHTA and CDR2 FQGNSA. The CDR3 sequence is CASTKRGGGSSYEQYF. The CDR3 DNA reads TGTGCCAGCACCAAGAGAGGGGGCGGGAGCTCCTACGAGCAGTACTTC.

The chain carries TRBV7-9 and TRBJ2-1; tentatively, D is TRBD2 (6 bases). In germline, CDR1 is SEHNR, CDR2 FQNEAQ (reference sequence). The V end lost 3 bases, the J end lost 5 bases, and 20 bases lay between the germline ends. The CDR3 covers 17 residues. CDR3 bases: TGTGCCAGCAGCTTGACCCCTACGGGAGTGGGCAACAATGAGCAGTTCTTC. Translating gives CASSLTPTGVGNNEQFF.

The chain recombines TRBV29-1 with TRBJ2-2, with D perhaps TRBD1 (5 bases). The CDR3 is 15 residues long. Germline V gives CDR1 SQVTM, CDR2 ANQGSEA. V dropped 2 bases and J dropped 0 bases, with 10 bases sitting between them. The CDR3 DNA reads as TGCAGCGTTGAACTGGACAACTCGAACACCGGGGAGCTGTTTTTT. It specifies CSVELDNSNTGELFF.

The chain recombines TRBV19 with TRBJ2-3; 11 positions match TRBD2. The length of the CDR3 is 19 residues. Germline assignment: CDR1 LNHDA and CDR2 SQIVND (reference sequence). Germline trimming cut 1 base from V and 5 bases from J; bases unmatched to any gene: 14. The CDR3 DNA reads TGTGCCAGTAGTATAGGCTCCCCTGCGCTAGCGGGAGGAAGAGATACGCAGTATTTT. Amino acid sequence: CASSIGSPALAGGRDTQYF.